A selection of T cell receptor beta chains follows, all from one sample in a study of blood T cells in healthy people across ages. TCRdb ran MiXCR on the 5' RACE reads and lists one entry per CDR3 protein. Of about 640,000 distinct CDR3 sequences listed, under 70% are singletons. The sequenced sample was blood. Receptors were obtained from a man aged 60 to 75 in good health. The CDR3 runs from the conserved cysteine through the conserved F or W. D genes are given only for firm matches. The size field is filled for only some rows; it gives once, few, many or a size class.

v_gene	len	d_gene	j_gene	abundance	CDR3aa	CDR3nt
TRBV6-2/TRBV6-3	13	-	TRBJ1-2	few	CASSYSNTRGYTF	TGTGCCAGCAGTTACTCGAATACTCGTGGCTACACCTTC
TRBV12-3/TRBV12-4	20	TRBD2	TRBJ2-1	-	CASSSFSLAGGPLSYNEQFF	TGTGCCAGCAGTTCTTTCAGTCTAGCGGGGGGTCCCCTCTCCTACAATGAGCAGTTCTTC
TRBV5-5	15	-	TRBJ2-7	-	CASSLALTGTYEQYF	TGTGCCAGCAGCTTGGCCCTTACAGGGACCTACGAGCAGTACTTC
TRBV20-1	15	TRBD2	TRBJ2-7	-	CSARDTRGGSYEQYF	TGCAGTGCTAGAGATACGCGGGGGGGCTCCTACGAGCAGTACTTC
TRBV4-1	14	-	TRBJ1-2	-	CASSPTDGYDGYTF	TGCGCCAGCAGCCCAACGGACGGCTATGATGGCTACACCTTC
TRBV20-1	14	TRBD2	TRBJ2-5	-	CSAPTSGGVRTQYF	TGCAGTGCCCCGACTAGCGGGGGGGTTCGGACCCAGTACTTC
TRBV11-2	14	-	TRBJ2-1	few	CASSPTSVAHEQFF	TGTGCCAGCAGCCCAACGTCGGTGGCCCATGAGCAGTTCTTC
TRBV29-1	13	-	TRBJ2-7	-	CSVEGSSTYEQYF	TGCAGCGTTGAGGGCAGCTCCACGTACGAGCAGTACTTC
TRBV7-9	15	TRBD1	TRBJ2-5	-	CATIPEGAYQETQYF	TGTGCCACAATTCCCGAGGGGGCGTACCAAGAGACCCAGTACTTC
TRBV7-2	15	-	TRBJ1-6	-	CASSKPGTEARPLHF	TGTGCCAGCAGCAAGCCCGGGACTGAGGCTAGACCCCTCCACTTT
TRBV9	15	-	TRBJ1-1	-	CASSPTGRGRAEAFF	TGTGCCAGCAGCCCCACTGGCAGGGGTAGAGCTGAAGCTTTCTTT
TRBV20-1	12	-	TRBJ2-7	-	CSARWGVYEQYF	TGCAGTGCCAGATGGGGGGTCTACGAGCAGTACTTC
TRBV20-1	14	TRBD1	TRBJ2-7	-	CSATRTGFSSEQYF	TGCAGTGCTACAAGGACAGGGTTCTCTTCCGAGCAGTACTTC
TRBV28	17	TRBD1	TRBJ1-1	-	CASSSQRAGGVNTEAFF	TGTGCCAGCAGTTCCCAACGGGCAGGGGGCGTGAACACTGAAGCTTTCTTT
TRBV4-1	14	-	TRBJ2-3	-	CASSTSRGADTQYF	TGCGCCAGCAGCACTAGCAGGGGGGCCGATACGCAGTATTTT
TRBV20-1	15	TRBD2	TRBJ2-7	-	CSANPLAGGSYEQYF	TGCAGTGCCAATCCACTAGCGGGGGGCTCCTACGAGCAGTACTTC
TRBV5-4	15	-	TRBJ2-7	-	CASSSAGRPSYEQYF	TGTGCCAGCAGCTCGGCCGGCAGGCCCTCCTACGAGCAGTACTTC
TRBV4-2	16	-	TRBJ1-2	-	CASSQDPGQTGNGYTF	TGTGCCAGCAGCCAAGATCCCGGCCAAACTGGGAATGGCTACACCTTC
TRBV12-3/TRBV12-4	13	-	TRBJ2-1	-	CASSWDAPQKQFF	TGTGCCAGCAGTTGGGATGCCCCCCAGAAGCAGTTCTTC
TRBV7-2	17	-	TRBJ2-3	-	CASSYPPRIGGADTQYF	TGTGCCAGCAGCTACCCGCCGCGGATCGGGGGCGCAGATACGCAGTATTTT
TRBV20-1	15	TRBD2	TRBJ2-5	-	CSAVTGTSGVGEQYF	TGCAGTGCCGTCACCGGGACTAGCGGGGTGGGTGAGCAGTACTTC
TRBV5-6	16	-	TRBJ1-4	many	CASSLDTGLGNEKLFF	TGTGCCAGCAGCTTGGACACAGGGCTCGGGAATGAAAAACTGTTTTTT
TRBV29-1	13	-	TRBJ1-2	-	CSASPGHTYGYTF	TGCAGCGCCTCCCCTGGTCATACCTATGGCTACACCTTC
TRBV5-1	13	-	TRBJ2-6	-	CASSFDRANVLTF	TGCGCCAGCAGCTTCGACCGGGCCAACGTCCTGACTTTC
TRBV28	12	-	TRBJ2-5	many	CASTGTVETQYF	TGTGCCAGCACCGGGACTGTGGAGACCCAGTACTTC
TRBV4-2	15	TRBD2	TRBJ2-1	once	CASSQGVAGEVEQFF	TGTGCCAGCAGCCAAGGGGTAGCGGGGGAGGTTGAGCAGTTCTTC
TRBV20-1	15	-	TRBJ2-7	once	CSAEVLTAVSYEQYF	TGCAGTGCTGAAGTTCTGACAGCAGTATCCTACGAGCAGTACTTC
TRBV4-1	14	-	TRBJ2-1	-	CASSRETGDNEQFF	TGCGCCAGCAGCCGAGAGACAGGCGACAATGAGCAGTTCTTC